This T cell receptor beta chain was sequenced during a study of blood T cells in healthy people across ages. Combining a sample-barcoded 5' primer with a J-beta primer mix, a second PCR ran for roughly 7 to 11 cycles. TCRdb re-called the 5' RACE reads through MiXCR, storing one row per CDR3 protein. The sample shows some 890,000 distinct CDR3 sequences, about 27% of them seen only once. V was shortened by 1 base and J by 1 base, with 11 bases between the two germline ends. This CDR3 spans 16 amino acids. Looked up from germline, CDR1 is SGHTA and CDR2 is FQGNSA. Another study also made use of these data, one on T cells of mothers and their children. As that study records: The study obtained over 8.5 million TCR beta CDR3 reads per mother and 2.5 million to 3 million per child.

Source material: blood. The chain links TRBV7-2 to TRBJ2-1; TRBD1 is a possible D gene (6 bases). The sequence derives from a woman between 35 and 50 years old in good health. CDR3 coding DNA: TGTGCCAGCAGCTTAGGTTTTCAGGGGTCCTACAATGAGCAGTTCTTC. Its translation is CASSLGFQGSYNEQFF.